Listed here are 28 T cell receptor beta chains from one sample, sequenced in a study of blood T cell repertoires in COVID-19. Only in-frame clones appear in the TCRdb table, and some are missing; sequencing was by immunoSEQ multiplex PCR. The table lists about 220,000 clones, roughly 84% of them singletons, with 2.5% to 3.5% in the top ten. The sample consisted of peripheral blood. The receptor source for this set is a man aged 45-60 years who had recovered from COVID-19.

The chain joins TRBV5-4 to TRBJ2-1, with 8 bases matching TRBD2. With V trimmed by 0 bases and J by 7 bases, 3 bases remained unmatched. CDR3 length: 14 amino acids. CDR1 and CDR2 (germline): SGHNT, YYREEE (reference sequence). For the CDR3, the DNA is TGTGCCAGCAGCTTGGAGGGACTAGTGAATGAGCAGTTCTTC. Translated, it gives CASSLEGLVNEQFF.

V gene TRBV10-3 combines with J gene TRBJ1-5; D possibly corresponds to TRBD1 (6 bases). CDR1 is ENHRY and CDR2 is SYGVKD in the germline V gene. Trimming took 3 bases from V and 6 from J, leaving 12 bases between them. This CDR3 has 14 residues. The CDR3 DNA follows: TGTGCCATCAGTGAACAGGGCCCCGGTCAGCCCCAGCATTTT. Its protein is CAISEQGPGQPQHF.

The V call is TRBV6-5, the J call TRBJ2-7, with D perhaps matching TRBD2 (5 bases). The CDR3 has 14 residues. The V gene lost 0 bases and the J gene lost 2 bases, with 8 bases spanning the gap. Germline CDR1 is MNHEY and CDR2 is SVGAGI. The DNA for the CDR3 is TGTGCCAGCAGTTACTCCGCGGGCCCCTACGAGCAGTACTTC. Its protein product is CASSYSAGPYEQYF.

A few counts support this clone. This chain's CDR3 is CASSLIGLAGLGSYEQYF. Written as DNA, the CDR3 is TGTGCCAGCAGTTTAATAGGGCTAGCGGGATTGGGCTCCTACGAGCAGTACTTC. V gene TRBV27 combines with J gene TRBJ2-7, with 9 bases that match TRBD2. Trimming took 2 bases from V and 0 from J; bases not matched to a gene: 11. The CDR3 is 18 residues long. Germline lookup yields CDR1 MNHEY and CDR2 SMNVEV (reference sequence).

The gene calls are TRBV19 and TRBJ2-2; TRBD2 aligns across 9 bases. Per germline, CDR1 LNHDA and CDR2 SQIVND (reference sequence). J gave up 4 bases and V 5 bases, and 5 bases lay outside the gene matches. There are 15 residues in the CDR3. The CDR3 is CASSRAGGPTGELFF. As DNA, the CDR3 is TGTGCCAGTAGTCGGGCGGGAGGGCCCACCGGGGAGCTGTTTTTT.

The gene calls are TRBV6-5 and TRBJ2-3, with 11 bases lining up with TRBD1. CDR3 length equals 14 residues. The trim removed 6 bases at V and 7 bases at J, leaving 6 bases unmatched. Germline V gene sequence: CDR1 MNHEY, CDR2 SVGAGI. CDR3 loop: CASRGTGGLNTQYF. CDR3 DNA sequence: TGTGCCAGCAGGGGGACAGGGGGTTTGAATACGCAGTATTTT.

This clone was seen only a few times. The chain carries TRBV3-1 (or the pseudogene TRBV3-2) and TRBJ2-7; no firm D call. Germline V CDR1 and CDR2: LGHDT, YNNKEL (reference sequence). This CDR3 spans 13 amino acids. V lost 1 base and J lost 3, with 7 bases in between. CDR3 sequence: CASSQVTGYEQYF. The CDR3 DNA reads as TGTGCCAGCAGCCAAGTAACGGGCTACGAGCAGTACTTC.

This sequence joins TRBV5-1 and TRBJ2-3, with 9 bases lining up with TRBD2. V lost 4 bases and J lost 0; bases outside the gene matches: 9. The CDR3 has 17 amino acids. The V gene's germline CDR1 is SGHRS and CDR2 YFSETQ. The CDR3 is CASSAPGLAMSTDTQYF. CDR3 bases: TGCGCCAGCAGCGCACCGGGACTAGCTATGAGCACAGATACGCAGTATTTT.

V gene TRBV30 combines with J gene TRBJ2-7; 8 nucleotides match TRBD1. Germline CDR1 GTSNPN, CDR2 SVGIG (reference sequence). Losses at the gene ends were 0 bases for V and 12 bases for J; bases not matched to a gene: 10. There are 13 residues in the CDR3. CDR3 residues: CAWSVPAGGSPYF. The DNA for the CDR3 is TGTGCCTGGAGTGTACCGGCAGGGGGCTCCCCGTACTTC.

The chain is built from TRBV9 and TRBJ2-7; D possibly corresponds to TRBD1 (5 bases). Trimming shortened V by 0 bases and J by 2 bases, and 9 bases separated the two germline ends. The CDR3 extends over 14 amino acids. Germline V lookup: CDR1 SGDLS, CDR2 YYNGEE. CDR3 nucleotides: TGTGCCAGCAGCGTAGCCGACAGCACCTACGAGCAGTACTTC. Translating it yields CASSVADSTYEQYF.

V and J are TRBV10-2 and TRBJ2-5, with 10 positions matching TRBD1. The J segment lost 5 bases and the V segment lost 3 bases, leaving 3 bases of the junction unmatched. CDR1 and CDR2 from the germline V gene are WSHSY and SAAADI. The CDR3 is 14 residues long. CDR3 loop: CASSEWTGGETQYF. The DNA of the CDR3 is TGCGCCAGCAGTGAATGGACAGGGGGGGAGACCCAGTACTTC.

The chain joins TRBV28 to TRBJ2-3; 9 bases agree with TRBD2. This CDR3 has 16 amino acids. Germline V CDR1 and CDR2: MDHEN, SYDVKM. Trimming removed 5 bases from V and 7 bases from J; junction bases left unmatched: 13. DNA for the CDR3: TGTGCCAGCAGTCCCCAGCTAGCGGGAAGTACAAATACGCAGTATTTT. Translation: CASSPQLAGSTNTQYF.

This sequence joins TRBV7-7 and TRBJ1-1; 10 bases align to TRBD1. With 5 bases clipped from V and 0 bases from J, the junction kept 6 bases outside the gene matches. This CDR3 has 16 amino acids. Germline V gene lookup returns CDR1 SSHAT and CDR2 FNYEAQ (reference sequence). CDR3 loop: CASSQRQGALNTEAFF. Here the CDR3 DNA reads TGTGCCAGCAGCCAAAGACAGGGGGCTCTGAACACTGAAGCTTTCTTT.

This clone was seen ten or more times. The CDR3 is CASSYSSSSYEQYF. The CDR3 nucleotides read TGTGCCAGCAGTTACTCCTCGAGCTCCTACGAGCAGTACTTC. The V gene is TRBV6-2 or TRBV6-3, the J gene TRBJ2-7; the D is unclear. CDR1 is MNHEY and CDR2 is SVGEGT in the germline V gene. The V and J ends lost 0 bases and 0 bases respectively, with 6 bases between them. The CDR3 runs to 14 residues.

The chain joins TRBV27 to TRBJ2-3; D may be TRBD2 (6 bases). Per the germline V gene, CDR1 is MNHEY and CDR2 is SMNVEV (reference sequence). The CDR3 loop spans 15 amino acids. The V end was cut by 6 bases, the J end by 2 bases, with 15 bases between. The DNA of the CDR3 is TGTGCCAGCAGGAGGGCGGGGCGGGCCACAGATACGCAGTATTTT. Encoded protein: CASRRAGRATDTQYF.

This chain uses TRBV28 with TRBJ2-2; 10 nucleotides agree with TRBD1. Germline values: CDR1 MDHEN, CDR2 SYDVKM. The V segment lost 5 bases and the J segment 7 bases; nucleotides outside the gene matches: 13. CDR3 length: 17 amino acids. The CDR3 DNA sequence: TGTGCCAGCAGTCCTCCCGACAGGGGGCAGAAGGGCGGGGAGCTGTTTTTT. Its translation: CASSPPDRGQKGGELFF.

V and J are TRBV11-2 and TRBJ2-2, with TRBD1 matching 8 bases. CDR1 is SGHAT, CDR2 FQNNGV, per germline. This CDR3 comprises 15 residues. Losses at the gene ends were 6 bases for V and 0 bases for J; bases not matched to a gene: 3. CDR3 in DNA: TGTGCCAGCAGGCGGACAGGGACGAACACCGGGGAGCTGTTTTTT. The encoded protein is CASRRTGTNTGELFF.

Turning to this clone: Other DNA sequences within the sample encode an identical CDR3. The chain links TRBV7-9 to TRBJ2-7, with no clear D. Deletions cut 2 bases from V and 2 bases from J, with 4 bases between. The CDR3 contains 12 residues. The germline V gene has CDR1 SEHNR and CDR2 FQNEAQ (reference sequence). The CDR3 coding sequence is TGTGCCAGCAGCTTAACAGCCTACGAGCAGTACTTC. Its protein product is CASSLTAYEQYF. Supplemented by reference TRBV7-9 and TRBJ2-7, the full variable domain reads DTGVSQNPRHKITKRGQNVTFRCDPISEHNRLYWYRQTLGQGPEFLTYFQNEAQLEKSRLLSDRFSAERPKGSFSTLEIQRTEQGDSAMYLCASSLTAYEQYFGPGTRLTVT.

The table lists this clone with a few counts. V is TRBV27 and J is TRBJ1-2, with 7 bases lining up with TRBD1. From germline, CDR1 is MNHEY and CDR2 SMNVEV (reference sequence). This CDR3 is 15 amino acids long. V shed 5 bases and J 4 bases; nucleotides not matched to a gene: 10. The CDR3 reads CASSPGQAFPYGYTF. CDR3 DNA sequence: TGTGCCAGCAGTCCCGGACAGGCCTTCCCCTATGGCTACACCTTC.

This rearrangement joins TRBV10-3 to TRBJ2-5; D gene uncertain. The CDR3 spans 13 residues. In germline, CDR1 is ENHRY, CDR2 SYGVKD. Trimming cost V 4 bases and J 5 bases, with 11 bases left between them. CDR3 coding DNA: TGTGCCATCAGTGTATTAGCACGGGAGACCCAGTACTTC. Its translation is CAISVLARETQYF.

The chain combines TRBV4-1 with TRBJ2-1; 12 bases match TRBD2. CDR3 length: 15 amino acids. V shed 4 bases and J 9 bases; nucleotides not matched to a gene: 7. Germline V gives CDR1 MGHRA, CDR2 YSYEKL. The CDR3 is CASSLGLAGPVEQFF. In DNA, the CDR3 is TGCGCCAGCAGCCTGGGACTAGCGGGTCCCGTTGAGCAGTTCTTC.

The V call is TRBV30, the J call TRBJ1-5; possibly TRBD1 for D (6 bases). The CDR3 is 13 residues long. Trimming left V 5 bases short and J 4 bases short, with 12 bases between. CDR1 is GTSNPN and CDR2 is SVGIG in the germline V gene (reference sequence). CDR3 region: CAWSLQGNQPQHF. CDR3 nucleotides: TGTGCCTGGTCTCTCCAGGGGAATCAGCCCCAGCATTTT.

This clone was detected many times. The CDR3 spells CASSQTGMDAYNEQFF. CDR3 sequence (DNA): TGTGCCAGCAGTCAAACAGGGATGGACGCCTACAATGAGCAGTTCTTC. J is TRBJ2-1 and V is TRBV28, with a possible D match to TRBD1 (6 bases). The V end lost 5 bases, the J end lost 2 bases, and 16 bases lay between the germline ends. Germline V gives CDR1 MDHEN, CDR2 SYDVKM. The CDR3 contains 16 residues.

The rearrangement links TRBV30 to TRBJ2-1, with 8 bases aligning to TRBD2. The trim removed 2 bases at V and 4 bases at J, leaving 10 bases unmatched. Germline V gene sequence: CDR1 GTSNPN, CDR2 SVGIG (reference sequence). The CDR3 spans 16 residues. The CDR3 is CAWSTNPGLGYNEQFF. The DNA for the CDR3 is TGTGCCTGGAGTACCAATCCGGGACTAGGATACAATGAGCAGTTCTTC.

The chain carries TRBV5-1 and TRBJ1-2, with 12 bases identical to TRBD1. Germline V gene data show CDR1 as SGHRS and CDR2 as YFSETQ. The trim removed 4 bases at V and 3 bases at J, leaving 7 bases unmatched. The CDR3 length is 16 residues. The CDR3 protein is CASSLTGTGGDYGYTF. CDR3 nucleotides: TGCGCCAGCAGCCTGACCGGGACAGGGGGCGACTATGGCTACACCTTC.

The gene calls are TRBV2 and TRBJ2-7, with D possibly TRBD1 on 7 matching bases. This CDR3 contains 14 residues. Looked up from germline, CDR1 is SNHLY and CDR2 is FYNNEI. Trimming removed 6 bases from V and 6 bases from J, with 18 bases in between. In DNA form, the CDR3 reads TGTGCCAGCAGGCGGGGACAGCCGTATCTCGAGCAGTACTTC. It yields the protein CASRRGQPYLEQYF.

This clone was observed a single time. This chain links TRBV7-9 with TRBJ2-6; the match to TRBD1 covers 9 bases. V shed 2 bases, J shed 1 base, and the junction held 6 bases outside the gene matches. The CDR3 sequence is 18 residues long. Germline V gene data show CDR1 as SEHNR and CDR2 as FQNEAQ (reference sequence). This CDR3 is CASSLWTGERSGANVLTF. CDR3 coding DNA: TGTGCCAGCAGCTTATGGACAGGGGAACGTTCTGGGGCCAACGTCCTGACTTTC.

J is TRBJ2-1 and V is TRBV27; 7 bases fit TRBD1. CDR3 length: 17 amino acids. Germline trimming cut 5 bases from V and 6 bases from J; bases unmatched to any gene: 16. The germline V gene has CDR1 MNHEY and CDR2 SMNVEV (reference sequence). CDR3 region: CASSPDPDRVLVNEQFF. CDR3 nucleotide sequence: TGTGCCAGCAGTCCGGATCCCGACAGGGTCTTAGTCAATGAGCAGTTCTTC.